The present T cell receptor (beta chain) was sequenced within a study of OX40 agonist ivuxolimab in advanced cancers. At the level of the study: Patients receiving dose escalation had hepatocellular carcinoma, melanoma, renal cell or head and neck cancer.

Autoimmune disease history or systemic immunosuppression led to patients being barred. Germline loops: CDR1 SEHNR, CDR2 FQNEAQ (reference sequence). With V trimmed by 5 bases and J by 2 bases, 5 bases remained unmatched. The CDR3 totals 15 residues. Some clones are missing from TCRdb's copy, which holds only in-frame ones; the method was immunoSEQ multiplex PCR. In the table there are about 82,000 clones, about 82% of which are singletons. This clonotype was sampled from an adult with an advanced solid tumor such as melanoma, head and neck, liver or kidney cancer. This specimen was CD4+ or CD8+ T cells sorted from blood, taken in a trial of the OX40 agonist ivuxolimab. The V call is TRBV7-9, the J call TRBJ2-5, with 10 bases lining up with TRBD2. CDR3 sequence (DNA): TGTGCCAGCAGCCAAGGACTAGCGGCGCAAGAGACCCAGTACTTC. This sequence encodes CASSQGLAAQETQYF.